This is a list of T cell receptor beta chains from one sample in a study of T cells in Graves' hyperthyroidism and ophthalmopathy. TCRdb processed the multiplex PCR reads anew with MiXCR; each CDR3 protein has one entry. The repertoire holds over 120,000 distinct CDR3 sequences, with around 21% as singletons. Sequencing used blood. Receptors were obtained from a woman in her forties or fifties with Graves' hyperthyroidism that later progressed to Graves' ophthalmopathy. Both conserved end residues are part of each CDR3. D genes are given only for firm matches. Clone size appears in some rows only: once, few, many, or a class for an expanded clone.

size	D	V	J	DNA	CDR3
NA	NA	TRBV19	TRBJ2-5	TGTGCCAGTAGTATAAGAGTTCAAGAAACCCAGTACTTC	CASSIRVQETQYF
NA	NA	TRBV5-1	TRBJ1-5	TGCGCCAGCAGCTTGTTGGGGTTTGGTCAGCCCCAGCATTTT	CASSLLGFGQPQHF
NA	NA	TRBV11-1	TRBJ2-1	TGTGCCAGCAGCAGAGCTAGCGAGACTACTAATGAGCAGTTCTTC	CASSRASETTNEQFF
NA	NA	TRBV27	TRBJ1-3	TGTGCCAGCAGCTACGACAGCTCTGGAAACACCATATATTTT	CASSYDSSGNTIYF
few	NA	TRBV7-8	TRBJ2-7	TGTGCCAGCAGCGACGCTGGGCTCTCCTACGAGCAGTACTTC	CASSDAGLSYEQYF
NA	TRBD2	TRBV20-1	TRBJ2-7	TGCAGTGTTATTCCGGGACTAGCGGGAGGGGACGAGCAGTACTTC	CSVIPGLAGGDEQYF
many	NA	TRBV2	TRBJ2-1	TGTGCCAGCAGTGTTTTAGGAGGGGTTGACTACAATGAGCAGTTCTTC	CASSVLGGVDYNEQFF
NA	TRBD1	TRBV28	TRBJ1-1	TGTGCCAGCAGTCTTGACCCGGGACAGGGGGGGAACACTGAAGCTTTCTTT	CASSLDPGQGGNTEAFF
few	NA	TRBV10-2	TRBJ1-5	TGCGCCAGCAGTGATACAGGTCGCAATCAGCCCCAGCATTTT	CASSDTGRNQPQHF
many	TRBD1	TRBV2	TRBJ1-1	TGTGCCAGCAGTGAAGCAGGCAGGGGGCGATCTGAAGCTTTCTTT	CASSEAGRGRSEAFF
many	NA	TRBV12-3/TRBV12-4	TRBJ1-1	TGTGCCAGCAGTACAGGACGGGGTTTTGACACTGAAGCTTTCTTT	CASSTGRGFDTEAFF
NA	NA	TRBV10-3	TRBJ1-5	TGTGCCATCAGGCAGGGGAGCAATCAGCCCCAGCATTTT	CAIRQGSNQPQHF
few	NA	TRBV6-5	TRBJ1-6	TGTGCCAGCAGTTACGGGATGGGGGACCGAGGCTCACCCCTCCACTTT	CASSYGMGDRGSPLHF
NA	NA	TRBV24-1	TRBJ2-5	TGTGCCACCAGTGACTCGGGGGTAACCCAGTACTTC	CATSDSGVTQYF
NA	TRBD2	TRBV27	TRBJ2-1	TGTGCCAGCAGGGGGACGGGAGGGCCTACCTACAATGAGCAGTTCTTC	CASRGTGGPTYNEQFF
NA	TRBD1	TRBV7-9	TRBJ2-1	TGTGCCAGCAGCTTAACAGGACAGGGTCGGTTCTTC	CASSLTGQGRFF
NA	NA	TRBV14	TRBJ1-2	TGTGCCAGCAGCCAAGATTCGGGGCAGTATGGCTACACCTTC	CASSQDSGQYGYTF
many	NA	TRBV11-2	TRBJ2-3	TGTGCCAGCAGCGATCAGGATTTTACAGATACGCAGTATTTT	CASSDQDFTDTQYF
many	NA	TRBV6-1	TRBJ2-7	TGTGCCAGCAGTGAAAGATCCGGGACTCCCACCTACGAGCAGTACTTC	CASSERSGTPTYEQYF
many	NA	TRBV7-2	TRBJ2-2	TGTGCCAGCAGCTGGACCGGGCCCAGGACCGGGGAGCTGTTTTTT	CASSWTGPRTGELFF
NA	NA	TRBV12-3/TRBV12-4	TRBJ2-6	TGTGCCAGCGGTTTAGGGCCCGGGGCCAACGTCCTGACTTTC	CASGLGPGANVLTF
many	TRBD1	TRBV28	TRBJ2-3	TGTGCCAGCAGTTCCGCGGGACAGGGATCAGATACGCAGTATTTT	CASSSAGQGSDTQYF
many	TRBD1	TRBV29-1	TRBJ2-7	TGCAGCGTTGCGTCGGGACAGGGATCCGAGCAGTACTTC	CSVASGQGSEQYF
NA	NA	TRBV19	TRBJ1-2	TGTGCCAGTAGTATTGGCAGAATGAACTATGGCTACACCTTC	CASSIGRMNYGYTF
NA	TRBD2	TRBV11-2	TRBJ2-1	TGTGCCAGCAGCTCGTGGGGTAGCGGGGTGGCCTACAATGAGCAGTTCTTC	CASSSWGSGVAYNEQFF
many	TRBD1	TRBV30	TRBJ1-5	TGTGCCTGGAGTGTAGGACAGGGGCGCAATCAGCCCCAGCATTTT	CAWSVGQGRNQPQHF
few	TRBD2	TRBV6-1	TRBJ2-7	TGTGCCAGCAGGGCCAGCGGGAGCTCCTACGAGCAGTACTTC	CASRASGSSYEQYF
many	TRBD2	TRBV2	TRBJ2-1	TGTGCCAGCAACCCGGGACTAGCGGGGGACAATGAGCAGTTCTTC	CASNPGLAGDNEQFF
many	NA	TRBV7-9	TRBJ2-3	TGTGCCAGCAGCTTACGGGGGGCGCGTCGCCCAGATACGCAGTATTTT	CASSLRGARRPDTQYF
many	NA	TRBV12-3/TRBV12-4	TRBJ2-1	TGTGCCAGCAGTCCTGTCATAGGGAGGCACAATGAGCAGTTCTTC	CASSPVIGRHNEQFF
many	TRBD2	TRBV3-1	TRBJ2-5	TGTGCCAGAGATAAGCGGGACGGTCTGGAGACCCAGTACTTC	CARDKRDGLETQYF
many	TRBD2	TRBV6-1	TRBJ2-1	TGTGCCAGCAGATCCCTAGCGGGGGAGAGCTCCTACAATGAGCAGTTCTTC	CASRSLAGESSYNEQFF
NA	NA	TRBV5-1	TRBJ2-7	TGCGCCAGCAGCTTGGATATGCAGCTCTCCTACGAGCAGTACTTC	CASSLDMQLSYEQYF
few	NA	TRBV9	TRBJ1-1	TGTGCCAGCAGCTCACATTCTAACACTGAAGCTTTCTTT	CASSSHSNTEAFF
NA	NA	TRBV6-5	TRBJ1-1	TGTGCCAGCAGTTACCAGGGCAAGAACACTGAAGCTTTCTTT	CASSYQGKNTEAFF
many	NA	TRBV11-2	TRBJ2-5	TGTGCCAGCAGCTCCCCCCACACAGGGCGCCAAGAGACCCAGTACTTC	CASSSPHTGRQETQYF
NA	NA	TRBV24-1	TRBJ2-7	TGTGCCCCAAACAGGTTCAACGAGCAGTACTTC	CAPNRFNEQYF
few	NA	TRBV20-1	TRBJ2-5	TGCAGTGCTCCTGACAGGGGGAGCCTAGCGGGAGCCGAGACCCAGTACTTC	CSAPDRGSLAGAETQYF
few	NA	TRBV27	TRBJ1-2	TGTGCCAGCAGTCCTAGAAGGGGTACCTCCTTATGGTATGGCTACACCTTC	CASSPRRGTSLWYGYTF
many	TRBD1	TRBV6-1	TRBJ1-5	TGTGCCAGCAGTTACCCTGGACAGGGGATCAATCAGCCCCAGCATTTT	CASSYPGQGINQPQHF
many	TRBD1	TRBV11-2	TRBJ2-5	TGTGCCAGCAGCTTAGGTGGATCAGGGGGCGCCGAGACCCAGTACTTC	CASSLGGSGGAETQYF
many	TRBD1	TRBV7-2	TRBJ2-7	TGTGCCAGCAGCTTTTTCGGGACAGGGGAGTACGAGCAGTACTTC	CASSFFGTGEYEQYF
few	TRBD1	TRBV3-1	TRBJ2-7	TGTGCCAGCAGCCACCCCGACAGGGCAGAGCAGTACTTC	CASSHPDRAEQYF
NA	NA	TRBV28	TRBJ1-1	TGTGCCAGCAGTTTCCCTCAGGGTAAGGGCACTGAAGCTTTCTTT	CASSFPQGKGTEAFF
NA	NA	TRBV7-2	TRBJ2-2	TGTGCCAGCAGCGCACGGACTGTTCCCACCGGGGAGCTGTTTTTT	CASSARTVPTGELFF
NA	TRBD1	TRBV7-2	TRBJ2-3	TGTGCCAGCAGCGGGGGACAGGGGAAGACAGATACGCAGTATTTT	CASSGGQGKTDTQYF